What follows are 27 T cell receptor beta chains derived from one specimen sequenced in a study of cytomegalovirus exposure and HLA in healthy donors (dated by TCRdb to 2017 to 2019). The library was built by means of the immunoSEQ multiplex PCR assay. A mixture of 60 forward primers for TCR Vbeta segments and 13 reverse primers for TCR Jbeta segments was used in the multiplex PCR. TCRdb re-hosts the immuneACCESS table, in-frame sequences only. Its copies lack some clones; in the studies checked, an unresolved V gene accounts for under half of them, and the cause for the rest is not known. This sample holds roughly 87,000 clones; about 81% were observed only once. About 4.2% of the sample comes from the top ten. The specimen was PBMCs. The receptors shown here come from a man aged 60 to 69 in good health and CMV-seronegative.

The chain joins TRBV30 to TRBJ1-2, with D uncertain. Germline V gene data show CDR1 as GTSNPN and CDR2 as SVGIG (reference sequence). V was pared by 3 bases and J by 11 bases, with 16 bases between. CDR3 size: 12 residues. The CDR3 loop reads CAWSAGSRSYTF. CDR3 sequence (DNA): TGTGCCTGGAGCGCGGGATCGAGGAGTTACACCTTC. The full variable domain, in which reference TRBV30 and TRBJ1-2 provide the parts outside the CDR3, is SQTIHQWPATLVQPVGSPLSLECTVEGTSNPNLYWYRQAAGRGLQLLFYSVGIGQISSEVPQNLSASRPQDRQFILSSKKLLLSDSGFYLCAWSAGSRSYTFGSGTRLTVV.

V gene TRBV5-1 combines with J gene TRBJ2-1; D is perhaps TRBD1 (5 bases). The V gene's germline CDR1 is SGHRS and CDR2 YFSETQ. Trimming removed 0 bases from V and 3 bases from J, with 7 bases in between. The CDR3 is made up of 14 amino acids. The CDR3 DNA sequence: TGCGCCAGCAGCTTGGCGGACATCTACAATGAGCAGTTCTTC. Its protein product is CASSLADIYNEQFF. The full variable domain, its missing parts supplied by reference TRBV5-1 and TRBJ2-1, is KAGVTQTPRYLIKTRGQQVTLSCSPISGHRSVSWYQQTPGQGLQFLFEYFSETQRNKGNFPGRFSGRQFSNSRSEMNVSTLELGDSALYLCASSLADIYNEQFFGPGTRLTVL.

This rearrangement joins TRBV5-4 to TRBJ2-5, with TRBD2 identical over 10 bases. The DNA end is a closer match to TRBJ2-7, so the J assignment may be wrong. Germline-derived CDR1 and CDR2 are SGHNT and YYREEE (reference sequence). The CDR3 has 15 amino acids. In DNA form, the CDR3 reads TGTGCCACCACACTGGGGAGCGGGGGGGCCTACGAGCAGTACTTC. This sequence encodes CATTLGSGGAYEQYF.

V usage is TRBV6-1 and J usage is TRBJ1-5; D gene uncertain. V was clipped by 4 bases and J by 5 bases, with 9 bases between them. This CDR3 is built from 13 residues. Germline CDR1 MNHNS, CDR2 SASEGT. CDR3 coding DNA: TGTGCCAGCAGTGCAGGTTCTCATCAGCCCCAGCATTTT. Translating it yields CASSAGSHQPQHF.

The genes are TRBV19 and TRBJ2-1, with TRBD1 as a possible D gene (6 bases). Germline CDR1 is LNHDA and CDR2 is SQIVND (reference sequence). CDR3 length equals 15 residues. The ends were cut back, 5 bases at V and 0 bases at J, with 11 bases in the middle. CDR3 in amino acids: CASSGQLSSYNEQFF. CDR3 nucleotides: TGTGCCAGTAGTGGACAGTTGAGCTCCTACAATGAGCAGTTCTTC.

CDR3 sequence: CASSPPRGGEQYF. The CDR3 DNA reads TGTGCCAGCAGTCCTCCCCGGGGGGGCGAGCAGTACTTC. J is TRBJ2-7 and V is TRBV6-5; 8 nucleotides line up with TRBD2. Germline values: CDR1 MNHEY, CDR2 SVGAGI. The CDR3 runs to 13 residues. Trimming took 5 bases from V and 6 from J; bases not matched to a gene: 6.

The V and J genes are TRBV7-3 and TRBJ2-5, with TRBD1 identical over 10 bases. With V trimmed by 5 bases and J by 1 base, 7 bases remained unmatched. The CDR3 is made up of 16 amino acids. The germline CDR1 and CDR2 sequences are SGHTA and FQGTGA. CDR3 residues: CASSAGDRGPQETQYF. The CDR3, as DNA: TGTGCCAGCAGCGCGGGGGACAGGGGACCCCAAGAGACCCAGTACTTC. Looking up the rest from reference TRBV7-3 and TRBJ2-5 gives the full variable domain: GAGVSQTPSNKVTEKGKYVELRCDPISGHTALYWYRQSLGQGPEFLIYFQGTGAADDSGLPNDRFFAVRPEGSVSTLKIQRTERGDSAVYLCASSAGDRGPQETQYFGPGTRLLVL.

The chain has TRBV2 and TRBJ1-6; 8 nucleotides match TRBD1. The V segment lost 8 bases and the J segment 7 bases; nucleotides outside the gene matches: 13. CDR1 is SNHLY, CDR2 FYNNEI, per germline. The CDR3 spans 16 residues. This chain's CDR3 is CASGRDWDRRNSPLHF. CDR3 DNA sequence: TGTGCCAGCGGGCGAGATTGGGACAGGCGGAATTCACCCCTCCACTTT.

V usage is TRBV5-1 and J usage is TRBJ1-2; D gene ambiguous. The CDR3 loop spans 13 amino acids. The germline V gene has CDR1 SGHRS and CDR2 YFSETQ. V was shortened by 8 bases and J by 6 bases, with 17 bases between the two germline ends. CDR3 protein: CARLSGPRDGYTF. The DNA of the CDR3 is TGCGCCAGATTATCCGGGCCGAGGGATGGCTACACCTTC.

The J gene is TRBJ2-1, the V gene TRBV4-1; D possibly corresponds to TRBD1 (6 bases). V was pared by 5 bases and J by 7 bases, with 12 bases between. CDR3 size: 13 residues. The germline V gene encodes CDR1 MGHRA and CDR2 YSYEKL. CDR3 sequence (DNA): TGCGCCAGCAGCAACTACAGGGATAATGAGCAGTTCTTC. It specifies CASSNYRDNEQFF.

This chain connects TRBV5-1 to TRBJ2-3, with TRBD1 matching over 7 bases. The germline CDR1 and CDR2 sequences are SGHRS and YFSETQ. CDR3 length equals 15 residues. V lost 2 bases to trimming and J lost 2 bases; unmatched junction nucleotides: 5. The CDR3 loop is CASSLRQGNTDTQYF. Here the CDR3 DNA reads TGCGCCAGCAGCTTACGACAGGGAAACACAGATACGCAGTATTTT.

This clone was observed once. The CDR3 does not close with the conserved phenylalanine or tryptophan, likely indicating a read error. The CDR3 spells CASSHLDSTYEQYL. CDR3 nucleotide sequence: TGTGCCAGCAGCCACCTGGACAGTACCTACGAGCAGTACCTC. The rearrangement links TRBV7-9 to TRBJ2-7, with D possibly matching TRBD1 (6 bases). CDR3 length equals 14 residues. V was clipped by 5 bases and J by 2 bases, with 13 bases between them. Germline V CDR1 and CDR2: SEHNR, FQNEAQ (reference sequence).

CDR3 residues: CAWSTGSSYEQYF. The CDR3, as DNA: TGTGCCTGGAGTACCGGGTCCTCCTACGAGCAGTACTTC. This rearrangement joins TRBV30 to TRBJ2-7; D uncertain. The ends were cut back, 2 bases at V and 0 bases at J, with 8 bases in the middle. There are 13 residues in the CDR3. Germline values: CDR1 GTSNPN, CDR2 SVGIG (reference sequence).

The gene calls are TRBV7-9 and TRBJ1-1, with no clear D. Trimming cost V 5 bases and J 4 bases, with 11 bases left between them. The CDR3 length is 13 residues. CDR1 is SEHNR, CDR2 FQNEAQ, per germline (reference sequence). The CDR3 sequence: CASSVGQFTEAFF. Here the CDR3 DNA reads TGTGCCAGCAGCGTTGGTCAGTTCACTGAAGCTTTCTTT.

This clone has just one count. Here the CDR3 reads CASSLARNTEAFF. CDR3 nucleotide sequence: TGCGCCAGCAGCTTGGCCAGAAACACTGAAGCTTTCTTT. V and J are TRBV5-1 and TRBJ1-1; D not resolved. The CDR3 has 13 amino acids. Trimming cost V 0 bases and J 2 bases, with 5 bases left between them. In germline, CDR1 is SGHRS, CDR2 YFSETQ.

The V gene is TRBV19, the J gene TRBJ2-5; D may be TRBD1 (6 bases). Germline CDR1 LNHDA, CDR2 SQIVND (reference sequence). V was trimmed by 6 bases and J by 5 bases, leaving 13 bases between them. CDR3 length: 13 residues. The DNA of the CDR3 is TGTGCCAGTAGCCTTCAGGGGCGTGAGACCCAGTACTTC. Translating gives CASSLQGRETQYF.

The chain links TRBV2 to TRBJ2-2; TRBD1 might be the D (5 bases). The CDR3 is 16 amino acids. V gave up 4 bases and J gave up 1 base, with 13 bases separating them. Germline CDR1 and CDR2: SNHLY and FYNNEI. DNA of the CDR3: TGTGCCAGCAGTGGGCCAGGGCTAGGGAACACCGGGGAGCTGTTTTTT. Translating gives CASSGPGLGNTGELFF.

This chain uses TRBV12-2 with TRBJ2-5; the D call of TRBD2 is as the table states it, not checked on the DNA. TRBV12-2 is termed a pseudogene. The CDR3 length is 17 residues. The CDR3 nucleotides read TGTGCAAGTCGCTTCCCCGGACTAGCGGGTGATCCGGCGACCCAGTACTTC. As protein: CASRFPGLAGDPATQYF.

This clone was observed a handful of times. The chain has TRBV13 and TRBJ2-1, with 9 bases fitting TRBD1. Germline assignment: CDR1 PRHDT and CDR2 FYEKMQ (reference sequence). This CDR3 region has 14 residues. V lost 3 bases and J lost 7; bases outside the gene matches: 4. CDR3 in amino acids: CASSFWTGENEQFF. The CDR3 coding sequence is TGTGCCAGCAGCTTCTGGACAGGGGAGAATGAGCAGTTCTTC. Combining the CDR3 with reference TRBV13 and TRBJ2-1 gives the whole variable domain AAGVIQSPRHLIKEKRETATLKCYPIPRHDTVYWYQQGPGQDPQFLISFYEKMQSDKGSIPDRFSAQQFSDYHSELNMSSLELGDSALYFCASSFWTGENEQFFGPGTRLTVL.

This clone has just one count. The chain joins TRBV6-1 to TRBJ1-6; tentatively, D is TRBD1 (5 bases). The CDR3 totals 16 residues. Looked up from germline, CDR1 is MNHNS and CDR2 is SASEGT. Trimming took off 4 bases at V and 10 bases at J, with 20 bases between the two ends. Written as DNA, the CDR3 is TGTGCCAGCAGTGCCCCCGGGTCGGGGGGACTCTCACCCCTCCACTTT. Translating gives CASSAPGSGGLSPLHF.

This chain uses TRBV18 with TRBJ2-1; D is possibly TRBD2 (6 bases). CDR1 is KGHSH and CDR2 is LQKENI in the germline V gene. This CDR3 is built from 16 residues. Trimming pared 2 bases from V and 2 bases from J, leaving 13 bases between. For the CDR3, the DNA is TGTGCCAGCTCACCATCTGGCGGGGCCGCCTACAATGAGCAGTTCTTC. This gives the protein CASSPSGGAAYNEQFF.

As regards this clone: The junction does not match germline at one end; this may be a read error. The gene calls are TRBV7-9 and TRBJ2-3, with 9 bases that match TRBD1. CDR1 is SEHNR, CDR2 FQNEAQ, per germline (reference sequence). The CDR3 is 16 residues long. CDR3 nucleotides: TGTTCCAGCAGCTCGCTCGACAGGGGGGGAACAGATACGCAGTATTTT. Its translation: CSSSSLDRGGTDTQYF.

The chain couples TRBV7-8 to TRBJ2-7, with 9 bases identical to TRBD1. The length of the CDR3 is 15 residues. Looked up from germline, CDR1 is SGHVS and CDR2 is FQNEAQ. Losses at the gene ends were 1 base for V and 1 base for J; bases not matched to a gene: 2. In DNA form, the CDR3 reads TGTGCCAGCAGCTTAGGGGACAGGGCGTCCTACGAGCAGTACTTC. It yields the protein CASSLGDRASYEQYF. Supplemented by reference TRBV7-8 and TRBJ2-7, the full variable domain reads GAGVSQSPRYKVAKRGQDVALRCDPISGHVSLFWYQQALGQGPEFLTYFQNEAQLDKSGLPSDRFFAERPEGSVSTLKIQRTQQEDSAVYLCASSLGDRASYEQYFGPGTRLTVT.

This chain's CDR3 is CASSQDRSGGSGGQHF. DNA for the CDR3: TGCGCCAGCAGCCAAGATAGGAGTGGGGGGTCGGGGGGCCAGCATTTT. The chain couples TRBV4-1 to TRBJ1-5; D perhaps matches TRBD1 (5 bases). From germline, CDR1 is MGHRA and CDR2 YSYEKL. CDR3 length equals 16 residues. Trimming removed 0 bases from V and 12 bases from J, with 21 bases in between.

V gene TRBV7-2 combines with J gene TRBJ1-2; a possible D gene is TRBD1 (5 bases). Per the germline V gene, CDR1 is SGHTA and CDR2 is FQGNSA. Trimming left V 7 bases short and J 10 bases short, with 13 bases between. This CDR3 has 11 residues. CDR3 nucleotide sequence: TGTGCCAGCACCTCGGGGGACGCCTACACCTTC. Amino acids: CASTSGDAYTF.

This chain links TRBV9 with TRBJ2-1, with D perhaps TRBD2 (6 bases). V lost 0 bases to trimming and J lost 6 bases, with 13 bases between them. This CDR3 has 15 amino acids. Germline CDR1 is SGDLS and CDR2 is YYNGEE. Here the CDR3 DNA reads TGTGCCAGCAGCGTAGGGGGGGTGAGTGTCAATGAGCAGTTCTTC. This sequence encodes CASSVGGVSVNEQFF.

Notes on this clone: At the DNA level, this CDR3 is encoded by other sequences in the same sample as well. This chain connects TRBV5-1 to TRBJ2-3; tentative D call: TRBD1 (5 bases). CDR1 is SGHRS and CDR2 is YFSETQ in the germline V gene. Trimming took off 0 bases at V and 6 bases at J, with 8 bases between the two ends. CDR3 length: 13 residues. CDR3 DNA: TGCGCCAGCAGCTTGGGGGGCCGCGATACGCAGTATTTT. Translating gives CASSLGGRDTQYF.